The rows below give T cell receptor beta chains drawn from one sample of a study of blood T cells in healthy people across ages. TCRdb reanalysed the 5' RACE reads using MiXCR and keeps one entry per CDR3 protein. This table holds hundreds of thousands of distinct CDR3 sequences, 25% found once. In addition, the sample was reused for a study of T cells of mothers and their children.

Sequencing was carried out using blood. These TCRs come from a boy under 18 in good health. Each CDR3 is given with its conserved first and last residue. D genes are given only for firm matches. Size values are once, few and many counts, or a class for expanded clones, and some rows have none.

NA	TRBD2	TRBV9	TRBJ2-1	TGTGCCAGCAGCGCGGCGACTAGCGTCCAGGATGGGCAGTTCTTC	CASSAATSVQDGQFF
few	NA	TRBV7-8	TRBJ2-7	TGTGCCAGCAGTCCCGGTTGGACGGGGTTCTACGAGCAGTACTTC	CASSPGWTGFYEQYF
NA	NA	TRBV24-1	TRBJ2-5	TGTGCCACCAGTGATTCCTATTGGAGAGGGACGGAGACCCAGTACTTC	CATSDSYWRGTETQYF
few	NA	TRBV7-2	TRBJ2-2	TGTGCCAGCAGCTTGGGGTGGGGGGCCGGGGAGCTGTTTTTT	CASSLGWGAGELFF
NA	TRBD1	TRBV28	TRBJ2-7	TGTGCCAGCAGTTTAAGGGACAGGGGACCTGTCCCCTACGAGCAGTACTTC	CASSLRDRGPVPYEQYF
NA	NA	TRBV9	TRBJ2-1	TGTGCCAGCAGCCCCGGGACAAATTACAATGAGCAGTTCTTC	CASSPGTNYNEQFF
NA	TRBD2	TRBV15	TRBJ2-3	TGTGCCACCAGAGCGGGACTAGCTAGCACAGATACGCAGTATTTT	CATRAGLASTDTQYF
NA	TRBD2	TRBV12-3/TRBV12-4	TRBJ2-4	TGTGCCAGCAGTCCTACTAGCGGGAGGGCCGGGGCCAAAAACATTCAGTACTTC	CASSPTSGRAGAKNIQYF
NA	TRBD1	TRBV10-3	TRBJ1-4	TGTGCCATCAGTGAAGACCGGGACAGGGAAGAAAAACTGTTTTTT	CAISEDRDREEKLFF
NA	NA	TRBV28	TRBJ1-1	TGTGCCAGCAAGACCACCGGGGGGCTTGCGAGGGGTACTGAAGCTTTCTTT	CASKTTGGLARGTEAFF
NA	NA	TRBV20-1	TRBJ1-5	TGCAGTGCCTCGACAGATCTTAGCAATCAGCCCCAGCATTTT	CSASTDLSNQPQHF
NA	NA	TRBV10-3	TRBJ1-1	TGTGCCATCAGTGAGTCGGAAGGGGAAGCTTTCTTT	CAISESEGEAFF
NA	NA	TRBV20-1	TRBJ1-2	TGCAGTGCTAGATCGGGAGGTGGCTACACCTTC	CSARSGGGYTF
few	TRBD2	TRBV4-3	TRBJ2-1	TGCGCCAGCAGCCAAGATCGCTCGGGGGGCAATGAGCAGTTCTTC	CASSQDRSGGNEQFF
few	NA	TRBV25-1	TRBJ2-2	TGTGCCAGCAGTGATCCGCGACTTTTGAACACCGGGGAGCTGTTTTTT	CASSDPRLLNTGELFF
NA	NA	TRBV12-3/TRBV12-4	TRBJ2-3	TGTGCCAGCAGTTTTCCAGCTATGGGCACAGATACGCAGTATTTT	CASSFPAMGTDTQYF
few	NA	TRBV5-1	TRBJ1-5	TGCGCCAGCAGCTTGGGGGAGGGTTCCGATCAGCCCCAGCATTTT	CASSLGEGSDQPQHF
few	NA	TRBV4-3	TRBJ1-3	TGCGCCAGCAGCCAAGATTGGATTGGCCCCTTCTCTGGAAACACCATATATTTT	CASSQDWIGPFSGNTIYF
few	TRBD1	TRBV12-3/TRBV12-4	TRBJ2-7	TGTGCCAGCAGTTGGGACAGCGAGCTCTACGAGCAGTACTTC	CASSWDSELYEQYF
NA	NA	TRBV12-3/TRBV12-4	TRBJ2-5	TGTGCCAGCAGTACTCCATTTGACCCCGGGCAGTACTTC	CASSTPFDPGQYF
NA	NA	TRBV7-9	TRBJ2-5	TGTGCCAGCAGCTCCAATTCGGCTTCAGAGACCCAGTACTTC	CASSSNSASETQYF
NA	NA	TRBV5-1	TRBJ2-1	TGCGCCAGCAGCTTGGAGTCGGCCGGGGATAATGAGCAGTTCTTC	CASSLESAGDNEQFF
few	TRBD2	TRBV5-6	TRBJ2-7	TGTGCCAGCAGCCTCGGGGGGGACACCTACGAGCAGTACTTC	CASSLGGDTYEQYF
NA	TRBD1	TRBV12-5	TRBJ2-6	TGTGCTAGTGGTTCCGGACAGGGGATGGGGGCCAACGTCCTGACTTTC	CASGSGQGMGANVLTF
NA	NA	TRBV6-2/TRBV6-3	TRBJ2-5	TGTGCCACCTTCAAAGACTGGCACCAAGAGACCCAGTACTTC	CATFKDWHQETQYF
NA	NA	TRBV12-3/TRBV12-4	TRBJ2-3	TGTGCCAGCAGTCCAGACAGGACCCGCGCAGATACGCAGTATTTT	CASSPDRTRADTQYF
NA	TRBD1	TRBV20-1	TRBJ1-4	TGCAGTGCTACCCCCCAGGGGACAGGGAATGAAAAACTGTTTTTT	CSATPQGTGNEKLFF
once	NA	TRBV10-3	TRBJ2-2	TGTGCCATCGCGGCATCCGTGAACACCGGGGAGCTGTTTTTT	CAIAASVNTGELFF
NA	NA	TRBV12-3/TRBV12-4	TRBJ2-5	TGTGCCAGCAGTTTGATTCGAAGTTCGTACCAAGAGACCCAGTACTTC	CASSLIRSSYQETQYF
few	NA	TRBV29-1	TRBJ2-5	TGCAGCGTTGAAGATAGGGGAACCTCCTTGACCCAGTACTTC	CSVEDRGTSLTQYF
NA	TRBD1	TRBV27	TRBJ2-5	TGTGCCAGCGCCGAGGGGACAGCCCAAGAGACCCAGTACTTC	CASAEGTAQETQYF
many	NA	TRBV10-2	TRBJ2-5	TGCGCCAGCAGTAGTAGGGGGTGGGAGACCCAGTACTTC	CASSSRGWETQYF
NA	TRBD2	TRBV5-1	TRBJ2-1	TGCGCCAGCAGCTTGGCGGGCTCCGGGACTATAGATGAGCAGTTCTTC	CASSLAGSGTIDEQFF
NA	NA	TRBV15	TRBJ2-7	TGTGCCACCAGCAGAGATGCCCGTAGGGAGCAGTACTTC	CATSRDARREQYF
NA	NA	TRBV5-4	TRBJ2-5	TGTGCCAGCAGTTTTGACAGGGGAGGGGGGCAAGAGACCCAGTACTTC	CASSFDRGGGQETQYF
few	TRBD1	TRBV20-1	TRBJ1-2	TGCAGTGCTAGTGGCGACAGGGAGTATGGCTACACCTTC	CSASGDREYGYTF
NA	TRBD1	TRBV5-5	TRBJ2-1	TGTGCCAGCAGCTCCTGGACAGGGGGCGCCTCCTACAATGAGCAGTTCTTC	CASSSWTGGASYNEQFF
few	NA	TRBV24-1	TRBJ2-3	TGTGCCACCAGTGGGAATCCTGACACAGATACGCAGTATTTT	CATSGNPDTDTQYF
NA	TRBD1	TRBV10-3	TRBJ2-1	TGTGCCATCAGTGAGGGGGACAGGGAGTACAATGAGCAGTTCTTC	CAISEGDREYNEQFF
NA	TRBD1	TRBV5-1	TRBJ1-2	TGCGCCAGCAGAGATACAGGGGCGCTATATGGCTACACCTTC	CASRDTGALYGYTF
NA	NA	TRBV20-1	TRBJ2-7	TGCAGTGCTAGACCCAATAGTGGGTACTCCTACGAGCAGTACTTC	CSARPNSGYSYEQYF
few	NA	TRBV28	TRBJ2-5	TGTGCCAGCAGTTCCGGACTGGCGGATGGATGGGACTTC	CASSSGLADGWDF
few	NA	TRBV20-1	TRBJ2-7	TGCAGTGCTAGAGTCCGAGACGAGCAGTACTTC	CSARVRDEQYF
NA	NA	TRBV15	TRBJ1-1	TGTGCCACCAGCGCGAAAGGAGCCACTGAAGCTTTCTTT	CATSAKGATEAFF
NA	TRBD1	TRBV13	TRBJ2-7	TGTGCCAGCAGCCTCGGACAGGGGAAATACGAGCAGTACTTC	CASSLGQGKYEQYF
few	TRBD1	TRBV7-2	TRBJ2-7	TGTGCCAGCAGCTCAACACAGGGGGCCGGCGAGCAGTACTTC	CASSSTQGAGEQYF
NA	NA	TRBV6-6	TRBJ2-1	TGTGCCAGCAGTTACTGGGGTTTAGATGAGCAGTTCTTC	CASSYWGLDEQFF
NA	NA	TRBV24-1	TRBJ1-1	TGTGCCACCAGTGCGGGGACAAGCAACACTGAAGCTTTCTTT	CATSAGTSNTEAFF
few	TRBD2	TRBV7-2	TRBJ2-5	TGTGCCAGCAGTCAAAACCCTAGCGGGAGAGAGACCCAGTACTTC	CASSQNPSGRETQYF
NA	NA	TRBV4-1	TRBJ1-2	TGCGCCAGCAGCCGCCCCGGGGCCGCCGTGGGCACCTTC	CASSRPGAAVGTF
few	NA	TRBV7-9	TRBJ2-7	TGTGCCAGCAGCGTTGGGGCAGGCTACGAGCAGTACTTC	CASSVGAGYEQYF
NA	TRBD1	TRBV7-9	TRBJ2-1	TGTGCCAGCAGCAAACAGGGGGCCCCCTTGGATGAGCAGTTCTTC	CASSKQGAPLDEQFF
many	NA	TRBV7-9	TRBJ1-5	TGTGCCAGCAGCGACAGAGATCAGCCCCAGCATTTT	CASSDRDQPQHF
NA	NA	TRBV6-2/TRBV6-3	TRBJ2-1	TGTGCCAGCAGTTACTCGACCAGCAATGAGCAGTTCTTC	CASSYSTSNEQFF